A single sample is the source of the 21 T cell receptor beta chains below, sequenced in a study of cytomegalovirus exposure and HLA in healthy donors. The PCR used 60 Vbeta and 13 Jbeta primers. Generated by immunoSEQ multiplex PCR, the TCRdb table keeps only in-frame clones and is missing some. The table has 90,000 to 130,000 clones, about four fifths seen once. Sequencing was carried out using PBMCs. Source of these receptors: a man younger than 40 in good health and CMV-seropositive.

This chain links TRBV19 with TRBJ2-7; D might be TRBD2 (5 bases). The germline V and J ends were trimmed by 6 bases and 2 bases, with 17 bases remaining between them. The CDR3 has 15 residues. Germline V gives CDR1 LNHDA, CDR2 SQIVND (reference sequence). The CDR3 DNA reads TGTGCCAGTAGGCGGAGGATAGAAGCGGCCTACGAGCAGTACTTC. Translated: CASRRRIEAAYEQYF.

The V call is TRBV19, the J call TRBJ2-3; weak D call: TRBD1 (5 bases). With 6 bases removed from V and 0 bases from J, the gap between germline ends came to 13 bases. This CDR3 region has 15 residues. CDR1 and CDR2 from the germline V gene are LNHDA and SQIVND (reference sequence). Written as DNA, the CDR3 is TGTGCCAGTAGCACCGACAGAACTAGCACAGATACGCAGTATTTT. It translates to CASSTDRTSTDTQYF.

The chain links TRBV18 to TRBJ1-6; D remains ambiguous. The V end was cut by 0 bases, the J end by 10 bases, with 16 bases between. This CDR3 is 16 amino acids long. Germline V gene data show CDR1 as KGHSH and CDR2 as LQKENI. Here the CDR3 reads CASSPPAESGKSPLHF. The CDR3 region has the DNA TGTGCCAGCTCACCACCGGCGGAGTCCGGTAAATCACCCCTCCACTTT. Supplemented by reference TRBV18 and TRBJ1-6, the full variable domain reads NAGVMQNPRHLVRRRGQEARLRCSPMKGHSHVYWYRQLPEEGLKFMVYLQKENIIDESGMPKERFSAEFPKEGPSILRIQQVVRGDSAAYFCASSPPAESGKSPLHFGNGTRLTVT.

The gene calls are TRBV5-1 and TRBJ1-5; 7 bases map to TRBD1. Germline-derived CDR1 and CDR2 are SGHRS and YFSETQ. CDR3 length: 21 amino acids. J was trimmed by 0 bases and V by 1 base; bases with no gene match: 19. CDR3 in amino acids: CASSLPHRDSRNHYSNQPQHF. The CDR3 DNA follows: TGCGCCAGCAGCTTGCCTCACCGGGACAGCCGAAACCACTATAGCAATCAGCCCCAGCATTTT.

The V and J genes are TRBV18 and TRBJ1-4; D uncertain. Germline values: CDR1 KGHSH, CDR2 LQKENI. V shed 3 bases and J shed 7 bases, with 9 bases lying between them. The CDR3 consists of 13 residues. In DNA form, the CDR3 reads TGTGCCAGCTCACCTCTCGGAGGTGAAAAACTGTTTTTT. The encoded protein is CASSPLGGEKLFF.

A note on this clone: At one end, the junction sequence differs from germline, possibly due to a read error. This chain joins TRBV7-9 and TRBJ2-7; TRBD2 matches at 13 bases. Per germline, CDR1 SEHNR and CDR2 FQNEAQ (reference sequence). There are 17 residues in the CDR3. CDR3 region: CSSSLGGLAGSMDEQYF. The DNA of the CDR3 is TGTTCCAGCAGCTTAGGGGGACTAGCGGGATCTATGGACGAGCAGTACTTC.

The V gene is TRBV29-1, the J gene TRBJ1-4, with D maybe TRBD1 (6 bases). Trimming took off 3 bases at V and 8 bases at J, with 13 bases between the two ends. CDR3 length: 13 amino acids. Germline CDR1 reads SQVTM; CDR2 reads ANQGSEA. The DNA of the CDR3 is TGCAGCGTTGAGCGCAGGGGCAGGGAAAAACTGTTTTTT. Protein: CSVERRGREKLFF.

The chain recombines TRBV4-1 with TRBJ2-3; tentatively, D is TRBD2 (6 bases). Trimming shortened V by 4 bases and J by 1 base, and 12 bases separated the two germline ends. Germline V gene data show CDR1 as MGHRA and CDR2 as YSYEKL. CDR3 length: 15 amino acids. The CDR3 sequence: CASSRGTVGTDTQYF. CDR3 nucleotide sequence: TGCGCCAGCAGCCGAGGGACTGTCGGCACAGATACGCAGTATTTT.

The V and J genes are TRBV5-6 and TRBJ1-3, with D unclear. With 3 bases removed from V and 4 bases from J, the gap between germline ends came to 11 bases. The length of the CDR3 is 14 residues. Per germline, CDR1 SGHDT and CDR2 YYEEEE. The CDR3, as DNA: TGTGCCAGCAGCTCGTTCGGTTTAGGAAACACCATATATTTT. It translates to CASSSFGLGNTIYF.

The V gene is TRBV11-2, the J gene TRBJ2-5, with D tentatively TRBD2 (6 bases). The CDR3 consists of 12 residues. The germline V and J ends were trimmed by 2 bases and 7 bases, with 8 bases remaining between them. Germline loops: CDR1 SGHAT, CDR2 FQNNGV. The CDR3 nucleotides are TGTGCCAGCAGCTTACTGGGGGGGACCCAGTACTTC. Its translation: CASSLLGGTQYF.

This clone is a singleton in its sample. The CDR3: CASSWDRAYNEQFF. CDR3 bases: TGTGCCAGCAGTTGGGACAGGGCCTACAATGAGCAGTTCTTC. This rearrangement joins TRBV28 to TRBJ2-1; 9 positions match TRBD1. The V gene's germline CDR1 is MDHEN and CDR2 SYDVKM. Unmatched junction bases numbered 0, after V lost 4 bases and J lost 2 bases. The CDR3 consists of 14 residues. Full variable domain (rest looked up from reference TRBV28 and TRBJ2-1): DVKVTQSSRYLVKRTGEKVFLECVQDMDHENMFWYRQDPGLGLRLIYFSYDVKMKEKGDIPEGYSVSREKKERFSLILESASTNQTSMYLCASSWDRAYNEQFFGPGTRLTVL.

Comments on this clone: Other DNA variants within this sample encode the same CDR3. The V and J genes are TRBV5-4 and TRBJ2-3, with a tentative D call TRBD2 (6 bases). The CDR3 totals 16 residues. Germline V lookup: CDR1 SGHNT, CDR2 YYREEE (reference sequence). Trimming removed 0 bases from V and 1 base from J, with 12 bases in between. This CDR3 is CASSLAGVAGTDTQYF. The CDR3, as DNA: TGTGCCAGCAGCTTGGCCGGTGTAGCGGGCACAGATACGCAGTATTTT.

In this sample, this clone turned up once. V is TRBV5-1 and J is TRBJ2-3, with 8 positions matching TRBD2. From germline, CDR1 is SGHRS and CDR2 YFSETQ. Losses at the gene ends were 4 bases for V and 4 bases for J; bases not matched to a gene: 14. The CDR3 consists of 17 residues. This CDR3 reads CASSPEKGLGQADTQYF. Written as DNA, the CDR3 is TGCGCCAGCAGCCCAGAGAAGGGACTAGGACAAGCAGATACGCAGTATTTT.

The chain recombines TRBV11-2 with TRBJ2-7, with 10 positions matching TRBD1. Losses at the gene ends were 4 bases for V and 3 bases for J; bases not matched to a gene: 6. The V gene's germline CDR1 is SGHAT and CDR2 FQNNGV. The CDR3 covers 15 residues. The CDR3 reads CASSSSGTGVYEQYF. CDR3 bases: TGTGCCAGCAGCTCCTCCGGGACAGGGGTCTACGAGCAGTACTTC.

J is TRBJ2-7 and V is TRBV29-1; 7 positions match TRBD2. Germline V CDR1 and CDR2: SQVTM, ANQGSEA. The CDR3 is 15 amino acids. J lost 1 base, V lost 1 base, and 7 bases had no gene match. CDR3 sequence: CSVEVLTSDSYEQYF. The DNA of the CDR3 is TGCAGCGTTGAAGTTTTAACTAGCGATTCCTACGAGCAGTACTTC.

The chain combines TRBV5-1 with TRBJ2-5; the D gene is possibly TRBD1 (6 bases). The DNA end is a closer match to TRBJ2-7, so the J assignment may be wrong. CDR1 and CDR2 (germline): SGHRS, YFSETQ. The CDR3 runs 15 residues. CDR3 DNA: TGCGCCAGCAGCTTGGTACGTTTCAGGGGATACGAGCAGTACTTC. Translated: CASSLVRFRGYEQYF.

The chain recombines TRBV19 with TRBJ1-1, with TRBD1 as a possible D gene (6 bases). Per the germline V gene, CDR1 is LNHDA and CDR2 is SQIVND (reference sequence). Trimming removed 1 base from V and 5 bases from J, with 8 bases in between. The CDR3 contains 13 residues. CDR3 bases: TGTGCCAGTAGTATAGGTAGGGGGACTGAAGCTTTCTTT. It is translated as CASSIGRGTEAFF.

The genes are TRBV7-6 and TRBJ1-1; no reliable D call. This CDR3 is built from 14 residues. V lost 0 bases and J lost 11, with 16 bases in between. CDR1 is SGHVS, CDR2 FNYEAQ, per germline. The CDR3 region has the DNA TGTGCCAGCAGCTTAGCCGGGCGGGGAAGTGAGGCTTTCTTT. Its protein is CASSLAGRGSEAFF.

The rearrangement links TRBV5-4 to TRBJ1-4; 12 bases fit TRBD1. Germline values: CDR1 SGHNT, CDR2 YYREEE (reference sequence). The ends lost 0 bases at V and 7 bases at J; junction bases unmatched: 10. CDR3 size: 18 residues. In nucleotides, the CDR3 is TGTGCCAGCAGCTTGGACCGGGACAGGGGGCCTCGGGGTGAAAAACTGTTTTTT. Translated, it gives CASSLDRDRGPRGEKLFF.

The rearrangement joins TRBV19 to TRBJ1-1; the D gene is possibly TRBD1 (5 bases). CDR1 and CDR2 from the germline V gene are LNHDA and SQIVND (reference sequence). This CDR3 spans 15 amino acids. The ends were cut back, 3 bases at V and 5 bases at J, with 16 bases in the middle. CDR3 sequence reads: CASSILAGGGTEAFF. In nucleotides, the CDR3 is TGTGCCAGTAGTATCCTGGCCGGGGGGGGTACTGAAGCTTTCTTT.

This sequence joins TRBV6-6 and TRBJ2-5; 9 bases are shared with TRBD2. Germline assignment: CDR1 MNHNY and CDR2 SVGAGI (reference sequence). The CDR3 is 15 residues long. V lost 2 bases to trimming and J lost 5 bases; unmatched junction nucleotides: 6. The CDR3 nucleotides are TGTGCCAGCAGTTACGTAGCGGGAGAAGGGGAGACCCAGTACTTC. Its translation is CASSYVAGEGETQYF.